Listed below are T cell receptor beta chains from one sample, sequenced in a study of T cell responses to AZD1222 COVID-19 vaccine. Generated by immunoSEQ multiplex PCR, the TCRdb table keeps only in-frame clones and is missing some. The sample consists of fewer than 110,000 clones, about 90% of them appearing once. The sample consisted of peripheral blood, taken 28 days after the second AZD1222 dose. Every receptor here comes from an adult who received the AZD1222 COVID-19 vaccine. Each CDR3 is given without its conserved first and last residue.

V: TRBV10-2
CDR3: ASTLGEHSYNEQF

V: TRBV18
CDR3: ASSPRATSQAGANVLT

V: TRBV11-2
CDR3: ASSMGDSPLH

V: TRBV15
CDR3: ATSIQGGPAGELF

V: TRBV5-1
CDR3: ASRPEPGSYEQY

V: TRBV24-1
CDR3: ATRDRDRDNEQF

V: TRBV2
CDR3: ASSEVLPGSQEKLF

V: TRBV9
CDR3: ASSSHTNTEAF

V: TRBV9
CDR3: ASSVGGANEKLF

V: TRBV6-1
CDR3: ASSEQRSSGNTIY

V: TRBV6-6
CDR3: ASRPPGWDLF

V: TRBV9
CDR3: ASSELAGAILF

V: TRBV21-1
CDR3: ASSKAARGASVDEQY

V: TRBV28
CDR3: ASSLLSLGQLNYGYT

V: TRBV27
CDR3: ASSFRPTNSPLH

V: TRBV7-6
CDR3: ASSFSGTGELF

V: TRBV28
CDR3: ASFRGVVTEAF

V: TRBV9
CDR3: ASSRDSYGYT

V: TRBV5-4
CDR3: ASSLGDTQY

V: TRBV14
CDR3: ASSQAPGTGVGYT

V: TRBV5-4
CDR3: ASSLVAGFVANEQF

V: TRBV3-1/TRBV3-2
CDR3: ASSRTGGGSYNSPLH

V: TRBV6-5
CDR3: ASSRLAGAYEQY

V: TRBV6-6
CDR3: ASSETKNSPLH

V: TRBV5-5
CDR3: ASSHVVVAGSNGELF

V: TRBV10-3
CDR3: ATPTEKATNEKLF

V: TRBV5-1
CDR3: ASSSSRGVNTGELF

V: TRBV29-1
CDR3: SVTQLAGGVNEQF

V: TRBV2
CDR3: ASRTDPYEQY

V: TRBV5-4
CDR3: ASSLTDKDREQY

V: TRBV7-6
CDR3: ASSLRSGASSYNEQF

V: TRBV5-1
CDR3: ASSLDVTGNSPLH

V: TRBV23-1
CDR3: ASSHQNFVGGDGAKNIQY

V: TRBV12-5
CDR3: ASGLGQGNSPLH

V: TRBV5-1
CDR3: ASSFLTGMNTEAF

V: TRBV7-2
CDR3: ASSLTGTANTGELF